These 8 T cell receptor beta chains were all obtained from the same sample, sequenced in a study of cytomegalovirus exposure and HLA in healthy donors. The PCR employed 60 Vbeta primers together with 13 Jbeta primers. Using immunoSEQ multiplex PCR, the repertoire was profiled, and TCRdb retains in-frame clones only, with some absent. This listing includes around 150,000 clones. Source material: PBMCs. The source of these receptors is a man aged 35 to 55 in good health and CMV-seronegative.

The chain couples TRBV28 to TRBJ2-7; D not certain. The CDR3 spans 11 residues. Trimming shortened V by 6 bases and J by 3 bases, and 6 bases separated the two germline ends. Germline CDR1 and CDR2: MDHEN and SYDVKM. The CDR3 region is CASSVNYEQYF. In DNA, the CDR3 is TGTGCCAGCAGCGTAAACTACGAGCAGTACTTC.

The chain joins TRBV25-1 to TRBJ1-3; D gene ambiguous. V dropped 5 bases and J dropped 4 bases, with 18 bases sitting between them. Germline CDR1 reads MGHDK; CDR2 reads SYGVNS. CDR3 length: 16 residues. CDR3 loop: CASSQTASSRGNTIYF. The CDR3 bases are TGTGCCAGCAGTCAGACGGCTTCCTCGAGGGGAAACACCATATATTTT.

This CDR3 is CASSPKEGQGSAGELFF. DNA of the CDR3: TGTGCCAGCAGTCCTAAGGAGGGACAGGGAAGTGCCGGGGAGCTGTTTTTT. The genes are TRBV2 and TRBJ2-2; 9 bases line up with TRBD1. V lost 5 bases and J lost 6; bases outside the gene matches: 13. This CDR3 spans 17 amino acids. Per germline, CDR1 SNHLY and CDR2 FYNNEI.

The chain employs TRBV4-2 and TRBJ2-4, with 9 bases fitting TRBD2. Germline CDR1 reads LGHNA; CDR2 reads YNFKEQ. V shed 2 bases and J 6 bases; nucleotides not matched to a gene: 5. The CDR3 length is 15 residues. Here the CDR3 reads CASSQPGLASNIQYF. The CDR3 DNA sequence: TGTGCCAGCAGCCAACCGGGACTAGCCTCAAACATTCAGTACTTC.

The chain employs TRBV7-2 and TRBJ1-2; 8 bases align to TRBD1. This CDR3 is 15 amino acids long. The V gene end was trimmed by 0 bases and the J gene end by 3 bases; junction bases not matched to a gene: 3. CDR1 and CDR2 (germline): SGHTA, FQGNSA. The CDR3 region has the DNA TGTGCCAGCAGCTTAGCGGGGACAGGAGACTATGGCTACACCTTC. Its protein product is CASSLAGTGDYGYTF.

This chain uses TRBV11-2 with TRBJ2-2; 7 nucleotides line up with TRBD1. The germline V gene has CDR1 SGHAT and CDR2 FQNNGV. The CDR3 length is 14 residues. The trim removed 6 bases at V and 2 bases at J, leaving 3 bases unmatched. CDR3 DNA: TGTGCCAGCAGGGCAGGGGGTAACACCGGGGAGCTGTTTTTT. Translating it yields CASRAGGNTGELFF.

The V gene is TRBV4-2, the J gene TRBJ1-1; 7 bases align to TRBD1. The ends lost 4 bases at V and 5 bases at J; junction bases unmatched: 4. Germline assignment: CDR1 LGHNA and CDR2 YNFKEQ. This CDR3 contains 13 residues. For the CDR3, the DNA is TGTGCCAGCAGCCCAGGCAGGGGGACTGAAGCTTTCTTT. Protein sequence: CASSPGRGTEAFF.

The CDR3 loop is CASSIDLRGTAYGYTF. The CDR3 DNA follows: TGTGCCAGTAGTATAGACCTACGGGGGACAGCCTATGGCTACACCTTC. The rearrangement links TRBV19 to TRBJ1-2, with 7 bases matching TRBD1. J gave up 4 bases and V 0 bases, and 8 bases lay outside the gene matches. Germline lookup yields CDR1 LNHDA and CDR2 SQIVND (reference sequence). The CDR3 runs 16 residues. The full variable domain, rest sourced from reference TRBV19 and TRBJ1-2, is DGGITQSPKYLFRKEGQNVTLSCEQNLNHDAMYWYRQDPGQGLRLIYYSQIVNDFQKGDIAEGYSVSREKKESFPLTVTSAQKNPTAFYLCASSIDLRGTAYGYTFGSGTRLTVV.